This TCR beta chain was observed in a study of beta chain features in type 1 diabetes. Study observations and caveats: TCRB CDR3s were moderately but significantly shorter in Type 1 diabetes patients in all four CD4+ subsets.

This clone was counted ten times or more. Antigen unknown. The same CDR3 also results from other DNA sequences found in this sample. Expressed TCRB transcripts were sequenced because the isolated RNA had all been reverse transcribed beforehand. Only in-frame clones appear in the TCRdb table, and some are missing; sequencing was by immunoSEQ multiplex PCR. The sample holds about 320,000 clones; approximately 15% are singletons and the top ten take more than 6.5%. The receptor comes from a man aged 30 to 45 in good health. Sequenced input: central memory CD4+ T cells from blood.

The CDR3 is CASSPGLASDTQYF. The CDR3 nucleotides read TGTGCCAGCAGCCCCGGGTTAGCGTCCGATACGCAGTATTTT. V gene TRBV7-2 combines with J gene TRBJ2-3; weak D call: TRBD2 (5 bases). V lost 5 bases, J lost 6 bases, and 15 bases lay in between. Germline V gene lookup returns CDR1 SGHTA and CDR2 FQGNSA. This CDR3 is 14 amino acids long.